The 19 T cell receptor beta chains below come from one sample, sequenced in a study of T-cell memory formation after mild COVID-19. TCRdb recomputed calls from the 5' RACE reads with MiXCR, one row per CDR3 protein. The sample contains hundreds of thousands of distinct CDR3 sequences, approximately 15% of which appear only once. Sequenced input: PBMCs or a T cell subset sorted from them (not recorded which). These receptors originate from a man in his late teens or twenties who had mild COVID-19 (a few samples of this study predate the infection). Cell type and time point are not known.

This chain links TRBV7-9 with TRBJ2-5, with 8 bases that match TRBD1. J gave up 3 bases and V 5 bases, and 5 bases lay outside the gene matches. Per the germline V gene, CDR1 is SEHNR and CDR2 is FQNEAQ (reference sequence). This CDR3 comprises 14 residues. CDR3 bases: TGTGCCAGCAGCCACAAGACAGGGGAAGAGACCCAGTACTTC. It yields the protein CASSHKTGEETQYF.

This rearrangement joins TRBV7-3 to TRBJ2-3; 7 bases are shared with TRBD2. The germline V gene encodes CDR1 SGHTA and CDR2 FQGTGA. V trimming: 5 bases; J trimming: 6 bases; junction bases outside the gene matches: 8. The CDR3 is 14 residues long. As DNA, the CDR3 is TGTGCCAGCAGCGCCCGGGGGGTTAAGGATACGCAGTATTTT. Residues: CASSARGVKDTQYF.

There are a few counts of this clonotype. This chain joins TRBV28 and TRBJ1-5; 7 nucleotides align to TRBD1. Germline V gene sequence: CDR1 MDHEN, CDR2 SYDVKM. Losses at the gene ends were 5 bases for V and 2 bases for J; bases not matched to a gene: 6. The CDR3 is 15 amino acids. The CDR3, as DNA: TGTGCCAGCAGTACCCCAGGGGGTGGCAATCAGCCCCAGCATTTT. Translated, it gives CASSTPGGGNQPQHF.

This clonotype came up a few times. This chain joins TRBV11-2 and TRBJ1-5; D possibly corresponds to TRBD1 (6 bases). The V end was cut by 1 base, the J end by 6 bases, with 16 bases between. There are 16 residues in the CDR3. CDR1 is SGHAT, CDR2 FQNNGV, per germline. The DNA for the CDR3 is TGTGCCAGCAGCTTAGGCAGGGGAGGACACGGTCAGCCCCAGCATTTT. Amino acids: CASSLGRGGHGQPQHF.

This clonotype was counted between two and nine times. J is TRBJ1-2 and V is TRBV7-8; D remains unclear. CDR3 length: 17 residues. Trimming took off 0 bases at V and 3 bases at J, with 17 bases between the two ends. Germline loops: CDR1 SGHVS, CDR2 FQNEAQ. The CDR3 protein is CASSLARRFPDYYGYTF. In DNA, the CDR3 is TGTGCCAGCAGCTTAGCCCGCAGGTTCCCCGACTACTATGGCTACACCTTC.

V and J are TRBV12-3 or TRBV12-4 and TRBJ1-6; weak D call: TRBD1 (5 bases). Trimming took 1 base from V and 11 from J, leaving 15 bases between them. The CDR3 totals 15 residues. The CDR3 protein is CASSLGAGGMAPLHF. The CDR3 DNA is TGTGCCAGCAGTTTAGGGGCTGGGGGTATGGCACCCCTCCACTTT.

V gene TRBV6-5 combines with J gene TRBJ2-5; 12 nucleotides agree with TRBD2. The CDR3 loop spans 17 amino acids. Germline V gene data show CDR1 as MNHEY and CDR2 as SVGAGI. With V trimmed by 6 bases and J by 6 bases, 14 bases remained unmatched. CDR3 sequence (DNA): TGTGCCAGCAGGTCTGCTAGCGGGGGGGTGTTATTGAAGACCCAGTACTTC. This encodes CASRSASGGVLLKTQYF.

V gene TRBV12-3 or TRBV12-4 combines with J gene TRBJ2-3, with no clear D. The V end was cut by 1 base, the J end by 8 bases, with 7 bases between. The CDR3 consists of 12 residues. The CDR3 region is CASSLEECTQYF. CDR3 nucleotide sequence: TGTGCCAGCAGTTTAGAGGAGTGTACGCAGTATTTT.

The chain employs TRBV27 and TRBJ2-2; TRBD1 matches at 8 bases. The CDR3 length is 15 residues. Germline trimming cut 3 bases from V and 7 bases from J; bases unmatched to any gene: 7. Germline V gives CDR1 MNHEY, CDR2 SMNVEV (reference sequence). CDR3 region: CASSLGRGPGGELFF. Here the CDR3 DNA reads TGTGCCAGCAGTTTGGGCAGGGGGCCCGGCGGGGAGCTGTTTTTT.

The chain employs TRBV4-3 and TRBJ2-5; 12 nucleotides agree with TRBD2. The V gene's germline CDR1 is LGHNA and CDR2 YSLEER. The CDR3 is 17 residues long. J lost 5 bases, V lost 0 bases, and 7 bases had no gene match. The CDR3 coding sequence is TGCGCCAGCAGCCAAGATCCTAGCGGGGGGGCCAGGGAGACCCAGTACTTC. Translation: CASSQDPSGGARETQYF.

The chain has TRBV12-3 or TRBV12-4 and TRBJ1-5; tentative D call: TRBD1 (5 bases). CDR3 length: 15 residues. The V and J ends lost 5 bases and 1 base respectively, with 12 bases between them. The CDR3 region has the DNA TGTGCCAGCAGTGGGGACCCGACCAGCAATCAGCCCCAGCATTTT. Translation: CASSGDPTSNQPQHF.

The rearrangement uses TRBV4-1 and TRBJ1-1; a possible D gene is TRBD1 (5 bases). V lost 4 bases to trimming and J lost 8 bases, with 8 bases between them. The CDR3 runs to 11 residues. In germline, CDR1 is MGHRA, CDR2 YSYEKL. The CDR3 nucleotides are TGCGCCAGCAGCCGGGGGAAGGAAGCTTTCTTT. Its translation: CASSRGKEAFF.

The genes are TRBV20-1 and TRBJ2-1; perhaps TRBD2 as D (6 bases). Germline CDR1 DFQATT, CDR2 SNEGSKA (reference sequence). The CDR3 is 14 residues long. V gave up 3 bases and J gave up 4 bases, with 13 bases separating them. DNA of the CDR3: TGCAGTGCTAGGGTCGGCGGGGAGTACAATGAGCAGTTCTTC. It specifies CSARVGGEYNEQFF.

This clonotype was recorded a few times. The rearrangement joins TRBV7-3 to TRBJ2-1; TRBD1 aligns across 8 bases. V trimming: 5 bases; J trimming: 7 bases; junction bases outside the gene matches: 7. The CDR3 is made up of 14 amino acids. In germline, CDR1 is SGHTA, CDR2 FQGTGA. The CDR3 DNA reads as TGTGCCAGCAGCGAGACAGGGGCGGAGAATGAGCAGTTCTTC. Translating it yields CASSETGAENEQFF.

This clonotype has more than one count but fewer than ten. This chain uses TRBV7-9 with TRBJ2-2; D gene uncertain. Trimming left V 4 bases short and J 2 bases short, with 8 bases between. Germline CDR1 and CDR2: SEHNR and FQNEAQ (reference sequence). The CDR3 has 14 residues. The CDR3 sequence is CASSSRQNTGELFF. In DNA form, the CDR3 reads TGTGCCAGCAGCTCGCGGCAAAACACCGGGGAGCTGTTTTTT.

This clonotype was seen only a few times. The chain employs TRBV5-1 and TRBJ1-6, with 7 bases matching TRBD1. The germline CDR1 and CDR2 sequences are SGHRS and YFSETQ. The trim removed 4 bases at V and 6 bases at J, leaving 10 bases unmatched. The CDR3 is 16 residues long. This CDR3 reads CASSRDDRAANSPLHF. The CDR3, as DNA: TGCGCCAGCAGCCGTGACGACAGGGCAGCTAATTCACCCCTCCACTTT.

This clonotype has at least ten counts. The rearrangement links TRBV6-4 to TRBJ2-1, with D hard to call. CDR1 is MRHNA, CDR2 SNTAGT, per germline. V lost 1 base and J 8 bases, leaving 3 bases between the germline ends. This CDR3 has 11 amino acids. CDR3 nucleotide sequence: TGTGCCAGCAGTGACTATGATGAGCAGTTCTTC. Its protein product is CASSDYDEQFF.

The chain's CDR3 is CAWSYPGYGTQYF. The CDR3, as DNA: TGTGCCTGGAGTTACCCTGGGTATGGGACCCAGTACTTC. The chain combines TRBV30 with TRBJ2-5; D is unresolved. The V and J ends lost 2 bases and 7 bases respectively, with 14 bases between them. Germline V gene data show CDR1 as GTSNPN and CDR2 as SVGIG (reference sequence). The CDR3 is 13 residues long.

This chain links TRBV7-2 with TRBJ2-7; TRBD1 matches 9 bases. CDR3 length: 17 residues. From germline, CDR1 is SGHTA and CDR2 FQGNSA. V was pared by 5 bases and J by 3 bases, with 14 bases of the junction left unmatched. The CDR3 sequence is CASSRGGVGTGFYEQYF. DNA for the CDR3: TGTGCCAGCAGCAGAGGAGGGGTCGGGACAGGGTTCTACGAGCAGTACTTC.